One sample yielded the 29 T cell receptor beta chains listed below, sequenced in a study of CD8 T cells in ankylosing spondylitis. TCRdb redid the calling of the 5' RACE reads with MiXCR, one entry per CDR3 protein. The sample has 200,000 to 250,000 distinct CDR3 sequences, roughly 24% seen once. The sequencing input was blood, either unsorted or a sorted T cell fraction (not recorded which). These receptors were collected from a male donor with ankylosing spondylitis or in good health (not recorded which).

The table lists this clonotype with many counts. This chain joins TRBV5-5 and TRBJ2-3; no firm D call. The ends were cut back, 7 bases at V and 0 bases at J, with 15 bases in the middle. Germline lookup yields CDR1 SGHKS and CDR2 YYEKEE (reference sequence). The CDR3 is 15 residues long. CDR3 in DNA: TGTGCCAGCCGATCGTGGGGTGGGAGCACAGATACGCAGTATTTT. Translated, it gives CASRSWGGSTDTQYF. Full variable domain (missing parts from reference TRBV5-5 and TRBJ2-3): DAGVTQSPTHLIKTRGQQVTLRCSPISGHKSVSWYQQVLGQGPQFIFQYYEKEERGRGNFPDRFSARQFPNYSSELNVNALLLGDSALYLCASRSWGGSTDTQYFGPGTRLTVL.

This clonotype was recorded many times. The rearrangement joins TRBV5-1 to TRBJ1-6, with 8 nucleotides matching TRBD1. CDR3 length: 16 residues. Unmatched junction bases numbered 8, after V lost 2 bases and J lost 7 bases. In germline, CDR1 is SGHRS, CDR2 YFSETQ. CDR3: CASSLRQTGGNSPLHF. DNA for the CDR3: TGCGCCAGCAGCTTAAGACAAACAGGGGGAAATTCACCCCTCCACTTT.

This clonotype was detected a few times. The chain combines TRBV20-1 with TRBJ2-3; D may be TRBD2 (5 bases). The CDR3 spans 13 residues. The germline V and J ends were trimmed by 2 bases and 5 bases, with 11 bases remaining between them. CDR1 DFQATT and CDR2 SNEGSKA come from the germline V gene (reference sequence). The CDR3 region has the DNA TGCAGTGCTAGAAGGCGGAGCGGAGATACGCAGTATTTT. Amino acid sequence: CSARRRSGDTQYF.

This clonotype was observed a handful of times. The chain joins TRBV20-1 to TRBJ1-1; TRBD1 agrees at 8 bases. This CDR3 is built from 13 residues. Looked up from germline, CDR1 is DFQATT and CDR2 is SNEGSKA (reference sequence). CDR3 bases: TGCAGCACCGAGGGGACAGGAGACGCTGAAGCTTTCTTT. Translated, it gives CSTEGTGDAEAFF.

The J gene is TRBJ1-4, the V gene TRBV29-1; no definite D call. CDR1 SQVTM and CDR2 ANQGSEA come from the germline V gene. The V end lost 6 bases, the J end lost 0 bases, and 11 bases lay between the germline ends. The CDR3 length is 14 residues. The CDR3 bases are TGCAGCGTGTCGGAGCCCCCAACTAATGAAAAACTGTTTTTT. This codes for CSVSEPPTNEKLFF.

About this clonotype: Possible read error: a much larger clone is one base away. The chain employs TRBV4-2 and TRBJ2-1, with D uncertain. This CDR3 comprises 15 residues. CDR1 and CDR2 from the germline V gene are LGHNA and YNFKEQ. The CDR3 spells CASSQEGSSENEHFF. The DNA for the CDR3 is TGTGCCAGCAGCCAAGAAGGGTCGTCGGAGAATGAGCATTTCTTC.

The chain couples TRBV9 to TRBJ2-2; D is uncertain. Germline lookup yields CDR1 SGDLS and CDR2 YYNGEE. There are 13 residues in the CDR3. The V gene lost 4 bases and the J gene lost 6 bases, with 10 bases spanning the gap. CDR3 sequence (DNA): TGTGCCAGCAGCTTCGTATCTCCCGGGGAGCTGTTTTTT. As protein: CASSFVSPGELFF.

The chain is built from TRBV20-1 and TRBJ1-4; D is undetermined. Germline lookup yields CDR1 DFQATT and CDR2 SNEGSKA (reference sequence). The CDR3 runs to 14 residues. The V end was cut by 5 bases, the J end by 0 bases, with 10 bases between. The CDR3 spells CSAGKHATNEKLFF. For the CDR3, the DNA is TGCAGTGCTGGGAAACATGCAACTAATGAAAAACTGTTTTTT.

This clonotype was found many times. The chain uses TRBV20-1 and TRBJ1-1; possibly TRBD1 for D (5 bases). Germline lookup yields CDR1 DFQATT and CDR2 SNEGSKA (reference sequence). Trimming shortened V by 6 bases and J by 0 bases, and 14 bases separated the two germline ends. The CDR3 spans 14 residues. The CDR3 loop is CSAGTRGMNTEAFF. CDR3 nucleotide sequence: TGCAGTGCCGGGACCCGGGGCATGAACACTGAAGCTTTCTTT.

This clonotype came up a few times. This chain joins TRBV12-3 or TRBV12-4 and TRBJ2-7; D is unclear. CDR3 size: 12 residues. V lost 4 bases to trimming and J lost 7 bases, with 11 bases between them. The chain's CDR3 is CASSSPMREQYF. The CDR3 DNA reads as TGTGCCAGCAGTTCCCCCATGAGGGAGCAGTACTTC.

A few counts support this clonotype. The J gene is TRBJ2-1, the V gene TRBV5-1, with 8 bases aligning to TRBD1. CDR3 length equals 15 residues. V gave up 3 bases and J gave up 0 bases; unmatched junction bases: 2. Germline assignment: CDR1 SGHRS and CDR2 YFSETQ. DNA for the CDR3: TGCGCCAGCAGCTGGGGGACAGGCTCCTACAATGAGCAGTTCTTC. Encoded protein: CASSWGTGSYNEQFF.

The chain employs TRBV20-1 and TRBJ1-1, with 10 bases matching TRBD1. V shed 7 bases, J shed 1 base, and the junction held 3 bases outside the gene matches. The V gene's germline CDR1 is DFQATT and CDR2 SNEGSKA (reference sequence). CDR3 length equals 13 residues. CDR3 in amino acids: CSGRDRGNTEAFF. CDR3 bases: TGCAGTGGCAGGGACAGGGGGAACACTGAAGCTTTCTTT.

V and J are TRBV12-3 or TRBV12-4 and TRBJ2-3; 10 bases are a match to TRBD2. The V and J ends lost 1 base and 4 bases, in that order; junction bases with no gene match: 8. The CDR3 spans 17 residues. This chain's CDR3 is CASSLDTSGMIADTQYF. The DNA of the CDR3 is TGTGCCAGCAGTTTAGACACTAGCGGGATGATCGCAGATACGCAGTATTTT.

This chain links TRBV5-1 with TRBJ2-1; D may match TRBD1 or TRBD2 (5 bases each). Looked up from germline, CDR1 is SGHRS and CDR2 is YFSETQ. The V and J ends lost 3 bases and 5 bases respectively, with 9 bases between them. CDR3 length: 13 amino acids. The CDR3 DNA sequence: TGCGCCAGCAGCTCGGGGACGGACAATGAGCAGTTCTTC. As protein: CASSSGTDNEQFF.

This clonotype was seen repeatedly, ten times or more. The chain combines TRBV28 with TRBJ2-3; perhaps TRBD1 as D (6 bases). Germline V lookup: CDR1 MDHEN, CDR2 SYDVKM. The CDR3 extends over 15 amino acids. The germline V and J ends were trimmed by 3 bases and 1 base, with 11 bases remaining between them. CDR3 DNA: TGTGCCAGCAGTTTTGGGGGCGACCGCACAGATACGCAGTATTTT. It translates to CASSFGGDRTDTQYF.

The sample holds many counts of this clonotype. The chain uses TRBV24-1 and TRBJ2-1; 11 positions match TRBD2. Germline V lookup: CDR1 KGHDR, CDR2 SFDVKD. There are 15 residues in the CDR3. The junction had 4 bases not matched to a gene; V was cut back by 1 base and J by 9 bases. CDR3 sequence (DNA): TGTGCCACCAGTGATTTTGGTAGCGGGAGGGGTGAGCAGTTCTTC. It is translated as CATSDFGSGRGEQFF.

There are many counts of this clonotype. The chain has TRBV20-1 and TRBJ2-5; 14 bases align to TRBD2. Germline assignment: CDR1 DFQATT and CDR2 SNEGSKA (reference sequence). V trimming: 3 bases; J trimming: 5 bases; junction bases outside the gene matches: 5. The CDR3 consists of 15 residues. This CDR3 is CSARGLAGAGETQYF. CDR3 DNA sequence: TGCAGTGCTAGGGGACTAGCGGGGGCCGGGGAGACCCAGTACTTC.

The table lists this clonotype with a count of one. This sequence joins TRBV6-1 and TRBJ2-5, with 8 bases identical to TRBD2. Germline V CDR1 and CDR2: MNHNS, SASEGT. V gave up 8 bases and J gave up 1 base; unmatched junction bases: 9. The CDR3 length is 15 residues. The CDR3 coding sequence is TGTGCCAGCGGACACCAAACTAGCGGCCAAGAGACCCAGTACTTC. This gives the protein CASGHQTSGQETQYF.

This clonotype was counted ten times or more. The chain is built from TRBV29-1 and TRBJ2-7; D may be TRBD1 or TRBD2 (5 bases each). Deletions cut 6 bases from V and 1 base from J, with 13 bases between. The germline CDR1 and CDR2 sequences are SQVTM and ANQGSEA. The CDR3 totals 13 residues. The CDR3 nucleotides read TGCAGCGTCGGGACGGATGGGTCCTACGAGCAGTACTTC. Its protein is CSVGTDGSYEQYF.

This clonotype showed up many times. V usage is TRBV7-6 and J usage is TRBJ2-1, with a possible D match to TRBD1 (5 bases). The length of the CDR3 is 13 residues. CDR1 and CDR2 from the germline V gene are SGHVS and FNYEAQ. V lost 5 bases and J 6 bases, leaving 11 bases between the germline ends. CDR3 DNA: TGTGCCAGCAGCCGGACACTAACCAATGAGCAGTTCTTC. Translated, it gives CASSRTLTNEQFF.

In its sample, this clonotype was seen a few times. This chain uses TRBV20-1 with TRBJ2-3, with D unclear. Between the trimmed V and J ends, which lost 1 base and 3 bases, there was a span of 17 bases. The CDR3 spans 16 residues. Germline V gene data show CDR1 as DFQATT and CDR2 as SNEGSKA (reference sequence). The CDR3 nucleotides are TGCAGTGCTAGAGTCGGGCACTTAAAGGGTACAGATACGCAGTATTTT. Translation gives CSARVGHLKGTDTQYF.

This clonotype was seen at least ten times. This rearrangement joins TRBV6-6 to TRBJ1-2; D is unresolved. The germline V and J ends were trimmed by 2 bases and 8 bases, with 9 bases remaining between them. CDR1 is MNHNY and CDR2 is SVGAGI in the germline V gene (reference sequence). The CDR3 has 12 residues. This chain's CDR3 is CASSYVMDGYTF. The CDR3 DNA is TGTGCCAGCAGTTACGTCATGGACGGCTACACCTTC.

This clonotype was detected only a few times. The chain carries TRBV20-1 and TRBJ2-5, with D unresolved. Trimming pared 3 bases from V and 1 base from J, leaving 6 bases between. The CDR3 totals 12 residues. Germline values: CDR1 DFQATT, CDR2 SNEGSKA (reference sequence). For the CDR3, the DNA is TGCAGTGCTAGGGGCAGCCAAGAGACCCAGTACTTC. Its protein product is CSARGSQETQYF.

This sequence joins TRBV29-1 and TRBJ2-7; D perhaps matches TRBD1 (6 bases). Germline loops: CDR1 SQVTM, CDR2 ANQGSEA. The CDR3 covers 12 residues. Trimming took 4 bases from V and 1 from J, leaving 8 bases between them. The CDR3 spells CSVGGHSYEQYF. The CDR3 nucleotides read TGCAGCGTTGGGGGGCATTCCTACGAGCAGTACTTC.

V usage is TRBV20-1 and J usage is TRBJ2-1; the match to TRBD2 covers 7 bases. CDR1 DFQATT and CDR2 SNEGSKA come from the germline V gene (reference sequence). CDR3 length: 15 amino acids. V was clipped by 1 base and J by 9 bases; unmatched bases: 12. This CDR3 is CSARVSSGINGEQFF. CDR3 DNA sequence: TGCAGTGCTAGAGTATCCAGCGGGATTAATGGTGAGCAGTTCTTC.

In the case of this clonotype: It may be a read error: a sequence one base away is much more abundant. The chain combines TRBV12-3 or TRBV12-4 with TRBJ1-1; D is undetermined. CDR3 length: 12 residues. Trimming cost V 6 bases and J 1 base, with 6 bases left between them. CDR3 residues: CASSRANTEAFF. CDR3 coding DNA: TGTGCCAGCAGCCGAGCGAACACTGAAGCTTTCTTT.

Many counts were recorded for this clonotype. The V call is TRBV20-1, the J call TRBJ2-7; 13 bases are shared with TRBD2. Per germline, CDR1 DFQATT and CDR2 SNEGSKA (reference sequence). The CDR3 is made up of 17 amino acids. The junction had 14 bases not matched to a gene; V was cut back by 6 bases and J by 3 bases. CDR3 bases: TGCAGTGCCCTAGGTGATGGGACTAGCGGGATGGTCTACGAGCAGTACTTC. Amino acid sequence: CSALGDGTSGMVYEQYF.

This clonotype was found a few times. This chain uses TRBV7-9 with TRBJ1-5; D might be TRBD1 (6 bases). The CDR3 has 17 amino acids. V lost 2 bases to trimming and J lost 5 bases, with 19 bases between them. Germline CDR1 and CDR2: SEHNR and FQNEAQ (reference sequence). CDR3 loop: CASSLMDSRGADQPQHF. CDR3 DNA: TGTGCCAGCAGCTTAATGGATTCCAGGGGCGCTGATCAGCCCCAGCATTTT. Variable domain in full (rest from reference TRBV7-9 and TRBJ1-5): DTGVSQNPRHKITKRGQNVTFRCDPISEHNRLYWYRQTLGQGPEFLTYFQNEAQLEKSRLLSDRFSAERPKGSFSTLEIQRTEQGDSAMYLCASSLMDSRGADQPQHFGDGTRLSIL.

This clonotype appeared many times. The chain recombines TRBV20-1 with TRBJ1-5; a weak D match, TRBD1 (6 bases). Germline V gives CDR1 DFQATT, CDR2 SNEGSKA (reference sequence). CDR3 length equals 13 residues. The V end lost 4 bases, the J end lost 6 bases, and 13 bases lay between the germline ends. In nucleotides, the CDR3 is TGCAGTGCTACCCGGGCAGGGGCTCAGCCCCAGCATTTT. Its translation is CSATRAGAQPQHF.